This paragraph covers one TCR beta chain sequence. The treatment denotes: preoperative locoregional IRX-2 cytokine immunotherapy. The data were taken from a study of preoperative IRX-2 immunotherapy in early breast cancer. Here immunoSEQ multiplex PCR was the method, and the copy in TCRdb shows in-frame clones only, minus some. The profile shows about 38,000 clones, 80% to 90% of them singletons. CDR3 length equals 14 residues. In germline, CDR1 is SGHNT, CDR2 YENEEA. After removal of 5 bases from V and 4 bases from J, the junction contained 6 bases not matched to a gene. This TCR was recovered from a human donor with breast cancer. Source: lymph node tissue, taken after IRX-2 immunotherapy. V gene TRBV11-3 combines with J gene TRBJ2-7, with 9 positions matching TRBD1. DNA for the CDR3: TGTGCCAGCAGCCCTACAGGGGGCACGTACGAGCAGTACTTC. It encodes CASSPTGGTYEQYF. Together with reference TRBV11-3 and TRBJ2-7, the CDR3 gives the full variable domain: EAGVVQSPRYKIIEKKQPVAFWCNPISGHNTLYWYLQNLGQGPELLIRYENEEAVDDSQLPKDRFSAERLKGVDSTLKIQPAELGDSAVYLCASSPTGGTYEQYFGPGTRLTVT.